This TCR beta chain comes out of a study of PD-L1 blockade in urothelial cancer (dated by TCRdb to about 2017). Describing the broader study: All patients started therapy in the mid-2010s and received atezolizumab 1,200 mg intravenously every 3 weeks. Pretreatment tumor samples and matched peripheral blood, collected serially before and after atezolizumab treatment, underwent TCR sequencing. The study, an exploratory multi-omic analysis, examined somatic, immune and clinical correlates of response to PD-L1 blockade with atezolizumab in urothelial cancer. Eight or nine patients reached durable clinical benefit, while 20 to 25 patients did not. Patients had an ECOG performance status of 0 or 1 and had received between 0 and 3 prior chemotherapy regimens. In the same patients who had TCR sequencing, pretreatment tumors also underwent whole exome sequencing and RNA sequencing. About 90% of the roughly 29 patients were males with bladder-origin urothelial cancer, and about 60% of the 29 reported a prior smoking history. Blood samples gave a median of roughly 150,000 T cells and 80,000 to 95,000 unique TCRs, with a median clonality of approximately 0.078. Approximately 29 patients had pretreatment blood TCR-seq, some 24 had at least one posttreatment blood collection, and some 24 had tumor TCR-seq. Durable clinical benefit was defined as a progression-free survival longer than 6 months, and TCR features were additionally tested against progression-free survival and overall survival. Blood samples were analyzed at 3 weeks after treatment start (second dose) and at 6 weeks after treatment start.

Its CDR3 holds 16 amino acids, cysteine through phenylalanine. Of the read, only the CDR3 DNA is kept; its 48 bases are in frame from base 1. CDR1 and CDR2 (SGHTA, FQGNSA) derive from the germline V gene. The germline V and J ends show losses of 0 bases and 0 bases respectively, and no gene match explains 1 base of the junction. The research as a whole found: Because of the small sample size (n ≈ 31) and the many exploratory analyses performed, the results are intended to be regarded as hypothesis-generating. At 3 weeks after the start of treatment, tumor-associated TCR clones in peripheral blood had expanded more in patients with durable benefit (n ≈ 20, p = 0.022). Improved progression-free and overall survival was found to be associated with pretreatment peripheral blood TCR clonality below the median.

In light of the paper, this sample's time point label describes: peripheral blood 6 weeks after treatment start. A total of about 31 patients with locally advanced or metastatic urothelial carcinoma, treated at Memorial Sloan Kettering on a trial protocol, made up the cohort. Peripheral blood mononuclear cells were collected pretreatment and during treatment, at between 1 and 8 total time points per patient. The Qiagen DNeasy Blood extraction kit was used to purify genomic DNA from total PBMCs and from tumor samples. PBMCs were collected pretreatment and during treatment, and were isolated and stored as previously described. For this clone: What antigen it recognizes has not been identified. Base qualities were left out, and no much larger clone turns up one base away.

To estimate absolute template abundance from read counts, synthetic TCR analog templates were spiked into each PCR. Using the immunoSEQ assay, TCRbeta CDR3 regions were amplified from genomic DNA with bias-controlled V and J gene primers. Rearranged TCRbeta segments were sequenced at approximately 20X coverage. The paper's processing steps were these. Sequencing errors were corrected by clustering and CDR3s were annotated against IMGT to assign V, D and J genes. Out-of-frame and stop-codon sequences were excluded, and only productive TCRbeta rearrangements were used in downstream analyses. To compute clonality, Shannon entropy was normalized by the log of the number of unique productive sequences and then subtracted from one. Fisher's exact test with Benjamini-Hochberg correction, at a threshold of adjusted p below 0.01, was used to find clones that differed between time points or between blood and tumor. TCRdb took this table from immuneACCESS and kept in-frame rearrangements with V and J called. Such tables lack part of the clones; where checked against another copy, unresolved V genes explain under half of the gap, and the rest is unexplained. The V and J calls and clone size were taken over from that table, and D and trimming were inferred from the DNA. The sample table lists roughly 45,000 clones, roughly four fifths of them with a count of one. The ten largest account for around 14% of the sample.

This sample comprised PBMCs, obtained around atezolizumab (anti-PD-L1) treatment. The chain employs TRBV7-2 and TRBJ2-2; 7 bases in the junction line up with TRBD2. The TCR sequence derives from a man aged 55 to 70 with urothelial cancer. The nucleotide sequence reads as follows: TGTGCCAGCAGCTTAGCGGCGGGAGCGAACACCGGGGAGCTGTTTTTT. Translation gives CASSLAAGANTGELFF. Supplemented by the reference TRBV7-2 and TRBJ2-2 proteins around the CDR3, the complete variable domain is GAGVSQSPSNKVTEKGKDVELRCDPISGHTALYWYRQSLGQGLEFLIYFQGNSAPDKSGLPSDRFSAERTGGSVSTLTIQRTQQEDSAVYLCASSLAAGANTGELFFGEGSRLTVL.